The 13 T cell receptor beta chains below were found in one sample sequenced in a study of cytomegalovirus exposure and HLA in healthy donors. 60 Vbeta and 13 Jbeta primers were used in PCR. Method: immunoSEQ multiplex PCR; TCRdb's copy keeps in-frame clones and lacks some. This table has just under 250,000 clones, 82% appearing once. Sequencing input: PBMCs. The source of these receptors is a woman aged 40 to 50 in good health and CMV-seropositive.

V and J are TRBV19 and TRBJ2-2; 8 nucleotides align to TRBD2. The germline gives CDR1 LNHDA, CDR2 SQIVND (reference sequence). The CDR3 is 15 amino acids. Trimming cost V 9 bases and J 4 bases; bases outside gene matches: 10. CDR3 in amino acids: CASTPTSGSTGELFF. The CDR3 DNA follows: TGTGCCAGCACCCCTACTAGCGGAAGCACCGGGGAGCTGTTTTTT.

The chain recombines TRBV25-1 with TRBJ1-1; no definite D call. With 7 bases removed from V and 1 base from J, the gap between germline ends came to 13 bases. There are 14 residues in the CDR3. CDR1 and CDR2 from the germline V gene are MGHDK and SYGVNS. This CDR3 is CASKSSGGNTEAFF. CDR3 DNA: TGTGCCAGCAAGTCATCAGGAGGGAACACTGAAGCTTTCTTT.

The rearrangement joins TRBV30 to TRBJ2-1, with D unresolved. Deletions cut 2 bases from V and 5 bases from J, with 19 bases between. The germline gives CDR1 GTSNPN, CDR2 SVGIG (reference sequence). The CDR3 loop spans 16 amino acids. CDR3 in DNA: TGTGCCTGGAGTACACTTTTGTCATATGGGCACAATGAGCAGTTCTTC. Amino acids: CAWSTLLSYGHNEQFF.

This clone turned up a few times. This chain connects TRBV18 to TRBJ1-5; D perhaps matches TRBD1 (5 bases). The CDR3 is 13 amino acids. From germline, CDR1 is KGHSH and CDR2 LQKENI. V was shortened by 2 bases and J by 5 bases, with 7 bases between the two germline ends. The CDR3 loop reads CASSPGRDQPQHF. In DNA, the CDR3 is TGTGCCAGCTCACCAGGCAGGGATCAGCCCCAGCATTTT.

The chain combines TRBV28 with TRBJ1-2; TRBD1 aligns across 8 bases. V shed 1 base and J 0 bases; nucleotides not matched to a gene: 1. Germline assignment: CDR1 MDHEN and CDR2 SYDVKM. The length of the CDR3 is 15 residues. The CDR3 region has the DNA TGTGCCAGCAGTTTATCGACAGGGGCTAACTATGGCTACACCTTC. It is translated as CASSLSTGANYGYTF.

The chain uses TRBV9 and TRBJ2-5; tentatively, D is TRBD2 (5 bases). Germline CDR1 and CDR2: SGDLS and YYNGEE. This CDR3 is built from 14 residues. Trimming pared 4 bases from V and 0 bases from J, leaving 10 bases between. The CDR3 nucleotides are TGTGCCAGCAGCCCCCGGAGGTACCAAGAGACCCAGTACTTC. Residues: CASSPRRYQETQYF.

On this clone: The same CDR3 arises from other DNA sequences in this sample as well. The chain combines TRBV18 with TRBJ1-1; 8 nucleotides line up with TRBD1. Unmatched junction bases numbered 4, after V lost 6 bases and J lost 4 bases. Germline-derived CDR1 and CDR2 are KGHSH and LQKENI. The CDR3 extends over 13 amino acids. CDR3 bases: TGTGCCAGCTCTCAGGGGGCGCGCACTGAAGCTTTCTTT. This codes for CASSQGARTEAFF.

In its sample, this clone was seen once. The chain links TRBV30 to TRBJ2-6; 8 nucleotides agree with TRBD2. The CDR3 length is 16 residues. Losses at the gene ends were 2 bases for V and 4 bases for J; bases not matched to a gene: 7. Germline loops: CDR1 GTSNPN, CDR2 SVGIG (reference sequence). The CDR3 DNA is TGTGCCTGGAGTCGGGGGGGGCTCAACGGGGCCAACGTCCTGACTTTC. This sequence encodes CAWSRGGLNGANVLTF.

The chain links TRBV10-3 to TRBJ1-1; D not resolved. V lost 3 bases, J lost 3 bases, and 11 bases lay in between. The CDR3 runs to 14 residues. CDR1 is ENHRY and CDR2 is SYGVKD in the germline V gene. The chain's CDR3 is CAISDSVRYTEAFF. CDR3 nucleotides: TGTGCCATCAGTGACTCAGTTCGTTACACTGAAGCTTTCTTT.

V is TRBV5-4 and J is TRBJ1-1; 10 nucleotides match TRBD1. Germline V gives CDR1 SGHNT, CDR2 YYREEE (reference sequence). CDR3 size: 15 residues. Trimming took 4 bases from V and 11 from J; bases not matched to a gene: 14. The CDR3 region is CASSGGQGGPWQAFF. DNA of the CDR3: TGTGCCAGCAGCGGTGGACAGGGGGGTCCCTGGCAGGCTTTCTTT.

This chain links TRBV11-2 with TRBJ1-2; D not certain. Germline lookup yields CDR1 SGHAT and CDR2 FQNNGV. The CDR3 has 13 residues. The germline V and J ends were trimmed by 1 base and 4 bases, with 7 bases remaining between them. The chain's CDR3 is CASSLASSYGYTF. In DNA, the CDR3 is TGTGCCAGCAGCTTAGCTAGTTCCTATGGCTACACCTTC.

The chain joins TRBV28 to TRBJ1-1, with a possible D match to TRBD1 (5 bases). The V and J ends lost 4 bases and 2 bases respectively, with 14 bases between them. Per the germline V gene, CDR1 is MDHEN and CDR2 is SYDVKM. The CDR3 spans 15 residues. CDR3 sequence: CASSSPDRTNTEAFF. The DNA for the CDR3 is TGTGCCAGCAGTTCCCCAGACAGAACAAACACTGAAGCTTTCTTT. Supplemented by reference TRBV28 and TRBJ1-1, the full variable domain reads DVKVTQSSRYLVKRTGEKVFLECVQDMDHENMFWYRQDPGLGLRLIYFSYDVKMKEKGDIPEGYSVSREKKERFSLILESASTNQTSMYLCASSSPDRTNTEAFFGQGTRLTVV.

The DNA of the CDR3 is TGTGCCAGCAGCTCCCGGGACACAACCTACGAGCAGTACTTC. Protein: CASSSRDTTYEQYF. V and J are TRBV7-8 and TRBJ2-7, with D tentatively TRBD1 (6 bases). From germline, CDR1 is SGHVS and CDR2 FQNEAQ. This CDR3 contains 14 residues. Trimming cost V 4 bases and J 2 bases, with 12 bases left between them. The complete variable domain, with remaining parts taken from reference TRBV7-8 and TRBJ2-7, reads GAGVSQSPRYKVAKRGQDVALRCDPISGHVSLFWYQQALGQGPEFLTYFQNEAQLDKSGLPSDRFFAERPEGSVSTLKIQRTQQEDSAVYLCASSSRDTTYEQYFGPGTRLTVT.